A single sample gave rise to the 15 T cell receptor beta chains below, sequenced in a study of T cells in Graves' hyperthyroidism and ophthalmopathy. Amplified regions were TCR beta CDR3 sequences from RNA transcripts. HTBI primers were the set used in a first-round RT-PCR of the TCR CDR3. TCRdb reanalysed the multiplex PCR reads using MiXCR and keeps one entry per CDR3 protein. The sample consists of some 400,000 distinct CDR3 sequences, 15% to 20% of them appearing once. The sample comprised blood. The receptors stem from a woman under 30 with Graves' hyperthyroidism.

The sample holds many counts of this clonotype. The chain joins TRBV24-1 to TRBJ1-3; no definite D call. Between the trimmed V and J ends, which lost 9 bases and 1 base, there was a span of 12 bases. The CDR3 is 14 residues long. Germline values: CDR1 KGHDR, CDR2 SFDVKD. As DNA, the CDR3 is TGTGCCACCCCCCCCCGGCTATCTGGAAACACCATATATTTT. Its protein is CATPPRLSGNTIYF.

This clonotype was seen ten or more times. V usage is TRBV6-5 and J usage is TRBJ2-7; D might be TRBD1 (6 bases). CDR1 is MNHEY and CDR2 is SVGAGI in the germline V gene. V lost 4 bases and J lost 0, with 16 bases in between. There are 16 residues in the CDR3. The CDR3 reads CASSLDRTSSSYEQYF. CDR3 DNA: TGTGCCAGCAGTTTGGACAGAACTTCTAGCTCCTACGAGCAGTACTTC.

The chain employs TRBV7-2 and TRBJ2-5; D uncertain. Trimming cost V 10 bases and J 0 bases, with 15 bases left between them. The V gene's germline CDR1 is SGHTA and CDR2 FQGNSA. The CDR3 spans 14 residues. The CDR3 nucleotides are TGTGCCACCTCTCCCGGACGGAACCAAGAGACCCAGTACTTC. Protein sequence: CATSPGRNQETQYF.

This clonotype was detected ten times or more. The gene calls are TRBV15 and TRBJ1-5; TRBD1 is a possible D gene (6 bases). Germline values: CDR1 LNHNV, CDR2 YYDKDF (reference sequence). This CDR3 is built from 14 residues. Trimming took 2 bases from V and 6 from J, leaving 11 bases between them. DNA for the CDR3: TGTGCCACCAGCAGAAACAGGGTTGGTCAGCCCCAGCATTTT. The encoded protein is CATSRNRVGQPQHF. The variable domain in full, completed from reference TRBV15 and TRBJ1-5, reads DAMVIQNPRYQVTQFGKPVTLSCSQTLNHNVMYWYQQKSSQAPKLLFHYYDKDFNNEADTPDNFQSRRPNTSFCFLDIRSPGLGDTAMYLCATSRNRVGQPQHFGDGTRLSIL.

The CDR3, as DNA: TGTGCCAGCAGTGAATTCACAGGCGGGGGGGGAAACAATGAGCAGTTCTTC. Its translation is CASSEFTGGGGNNEQFF. V usage is TRBV6-1 and J usage is TRBJ2-1, with 9 nucleotides matching TRBD2. CDR1 and CDR2 from the germline V gene are MNHNS and SASEGT. V gave up 2 bases and J gave up 5 bases; unmatched junction bases: 10. This CDR3 spans 17 amino acids.

This clonotype has a handful of counts. The V and J genes are TRBV4-1 and TRBJ1-3; D uncertain. Germline V gene sequence: CDR1 MGHRA, CDR2 YSYEKL. Trimming cost V 1 base and J 0 bases, with 10 bases left between them. The CDR3 contains 16 residues. Here the CDR3 reads CASSQGSVYSGNTIYF. The CDR3 bases are TGCGCCAGCAGCCAAGGGTCAGTTTACTCTGGAAACACCATATATTTT.

This clonotype came up many times. This chain uses TRBV12-3 or TRBV12-4 with TRBJ1-2; D is ambiguous. This CDR3 is 12 amino acids long. The V gene lost 6 bases and the J gene lost 6 bases, with 11 bases spanning the gap. CDR3 region: CASSRQRDGYTF. The CDR3 DNA sequence: TGTGCCAGCAGCAGGCAAAGGGATGGCTACACCTTC.

There are many counts of this clonotype. The genes are TRBV4-2 and TRBJ2-5, with D uncertain. This CDR3 has 13 amino acids. The V gene's germline CDR1 is LGHNA and CDR2 YNFKEQ. Deletions cut 2 bases from V and 5 bases from J, with 9 bases between. CDR3 protein: CASSQNFVETQYF. The DNA for the CDR3 is TGTGCCAGCAGCCAAAATTTCGTGGAGACCCAGTACTTC.

This clonotype was detected many times. J is TRBJ1-5 and V is TRBV12-3 or TRBV12-4; tentatively, D is TRBD1 (5 bases). The CDR3 has 15 amino acids. V gave up 7 bases and J gave up 7 bases, with 20 bases separating them. CDR3 residues: CASTPPGGKGQPQHF. In DNA, the CDR3 is TGTGCCAGCACCCCCCCCGGGGGGAAGGGACAGCCCCAGCATTTT.

This clonotype was recorded many times. Without the conserved terminal phenylalanine or tryptophan, this CDR3 likely stems from a read error. The CDR3 DNA reads TGCGCCAGCAGCTTGGAAGGCACTGAAGCTTTCCTT. It is translated as CASSLEGTEAFL. This chain uses TRBV5-1 with TRBJ1-1, with no clear D. The ends were cut back, 0 bases at V and 4 bases at J, with 4 bases in the middle. This CDR3 has 12 residues. The germline V gene has CDR1 SGHRS and CDR2 YFSETQ.

This clonotype appeared many times. The V and J genes are TRBV20-1 and TRBJ1-5; possible D gene TRBD1, 6 bases. V was cut by 6 bases and J by 9 bases, with 21 bases left in between. The V gene's germline CDR1 is DFQATT and CDR2 SNEGSKA (reference sequence). The CDR3 totals 14 residues. The CDR3 protein is CSAVPRGAVWPQHF. In DNA, the CDR3 is TGCAGTGCCGTGCCCCGGGGGGCGGTTTGGCCCCAGCATTTT.

This clonotype was seen repeatedly, ten times or more. This chain joins TRBV4-1 and TRBJ2-4; 15 nucleotides align to TRBD2. The CDR3 is made up of 18 amino acids. V was pared by 4 bases and J by 0 bases, with 4 bases of the junction left unmatched. CDR1 is MGHRA, CDR2 YSYEKL, per germline. CDR3: CASSPGLAGGLAKNIQYF. CDR3 in DNA: TGCGCCAGCAGCCCGGGACTAGCGGGGGGCCTAGCCAAAAACATTCAGTACTTC.

This clonotype has ten or more counts. The chain recombines TRBV12-3 or TRBV12-4 with TRBJ1-1; D unclear. The CDR3 length is 16 residues. Deletions cut 0 bases from V and 1 base from J, with 12 bases between. The CDR3 nucleotides are TGTGCCAGCAGTTTAGCCCCACAACTTAAGAACACTGAAGCTTTCTTT. Translating gives CASSLAPQLKNTEAFF.

This clonotype has at least ten counts. The gene calls are TRBV11-2 and TRBJ1-1; D ambiguous. The germline V and J ends were trimmed by 7 bases and 0 bases, with 12 bases remaining between them. Germline V gene data show CDR1 as SGHAT and CDR2 as FQNNGV. The CDR3 extends over 14 amino acids. CDR3 loop: CASTELGMNTEAFF. In DNA form, the CDR3 reads TGTGCCAGCACCGAGTTGGGAATGAACACTGAAGCTTTCTTT.

This clonotype was seen repeatedly, ten times or more. The chain recombines TRBV13 with TRBJ2-5; 11 nucleotides match TRBD2. The CDR3 totals 16 residues. The V and J ends lost 5 bases and 2 bases, in that order; junction bases with no gene match: 7. The germline V gene encodes CDR1 PRHDT and CDR2 FYEKMQ (reference sequence). CDR3 sequence: CASSQIAGGRQETQYF. CDR3 DNA sequence: TGTGCCAGCAGCCAAATAGCGGGGGGGCGGCAAGAGACCCAGTACTTC.